These T cell receptor beta chains were read from a single sample in a study of cytomegalovirus exposure and HLA in healthy donors. Generated by immunoSEQ multiplex PCR, the TCRdb table keeps only in-frame clones and is missing some. Here the sample spans approximately 180,000 clones, around 87% being singletons. Material: PBMCs. These receptors were collected from a woman aged 25-40 years in good health and CMV-seronegative. CDR3s include the opening cysteine and the closing phenylalanine or tryptophan. The order of the fields is J gene, V gene, D gene, clone size, CDR3 protein, CDR3 DNA. The D gene is left open where the match is weak. The size entry is marked missing in some rows and otherwise reads once, few, many or a size class.

TRBJ2-3 | TRBV7-9 | TRBD2 | once | CASSLRGTSGNTDTQYF | TGTGCCAGCAGCTTACGGGGGACTAGCGGGAACACAGATACGCAGTATTTT
TRBJ2-3 | TRBV5-1 | NA | NA | CASSLRWGSTDTQYF | TGCGCCAGCAGCCTCCGATGGGGCAGCACAGATACGCAGTATTTT
TRBJ2-5 | TRBV7-2 | TRBD2 | few | CASSPYPGLAGIETQYF | TGTGCCAGCAGCCCCTATCCCGGACTAGCGGGGATAGAGACCCAGTACTTC
TRBJ2-5 | TRBV9 | TRBD1 | NA | CASSVGDRGLQETQYF | TGTGCCAGCAGCGTAGGGGACAGGGGGCTTCAAGAGACCCAGTACTTC
TRBJ1-4 | TRBV5-1 | TRBD1 | once | CASSTGGLNEKLFF | TGCGCCAGCAGTACAGGGGGGCTTAATGAAAAACTGTTTTTT
TRBJ2-3 | TRBV6-6 | NA | NA | CATWVRFTDTQYF | TGTGCCACCTGGGTGAGGTTCACAGATACGCAGTATTTT
TRBJ2-7 | TRBV4-1 | NA | NA | CASSQRQGYEQYF | TGCGCCAGCAGCCAGCGTCAGGGGTACGAGCAGTACTTC
TRBJ2-7 | TRBV7-9 | TRBD2 | NA | CASSLGSGGPYEQYF | TGTGCCAGCAGCTTAGGGAGCGGGGGGCCCTACGAGCAGTACTTC
TRBJ1-1 | TRBV7-6 | NA | NA | CASSSMNTEAFF | TGTGCCAGCAGCTCTATGAACACTGAAGCTTTCTTT
TRBJ2-7 | TRBV11-2 | TRBD2 | few | CASSLRPRGNTYEQYF | TGTGCCAGCAGCTTAAGGCCGCGGGGGAACACCTACGAGCAGTACTTC
TRBJ2-3 | TRBV5-6 | TRBD2 | NA | CASSLFSGGVSDTQYF | TGTGCCAGCAGCTTGTTTAGCGGGGGCGTCTCGGATACGCAGTATTTT
TRBJ1-4 | TRBV30 | TRBD1 | NA | CAWSGRTGDWREKLFF | TGTGCCTGGAGTGGAAGAACAGGGGATTGGAGGGAAAAACTGTTTTTT
TRBJ1-6 | TRBV30 | NA | NA | CAWSVQGTYNSPLHF | TGTGCCTGGAGTGTACAGGGCACCTATAATTCACCCCTCCACTTT
TRBJ1-1 | TRBV4-2 | TRBD1 | few | CASSQVGQGGNTEAFF | TGTGCCAGCAGCCAAGTGGGACAGGGCGGTAACACTGAAGCTTTCTTT
TRBJ1-1 | TRBV5-5 | TRBD1 | NA | CASRNTGVLNTEAFF | TGTGCCAGCAGGAATACAGGGGTTCTCAACACTGAAGCTTTCTTT